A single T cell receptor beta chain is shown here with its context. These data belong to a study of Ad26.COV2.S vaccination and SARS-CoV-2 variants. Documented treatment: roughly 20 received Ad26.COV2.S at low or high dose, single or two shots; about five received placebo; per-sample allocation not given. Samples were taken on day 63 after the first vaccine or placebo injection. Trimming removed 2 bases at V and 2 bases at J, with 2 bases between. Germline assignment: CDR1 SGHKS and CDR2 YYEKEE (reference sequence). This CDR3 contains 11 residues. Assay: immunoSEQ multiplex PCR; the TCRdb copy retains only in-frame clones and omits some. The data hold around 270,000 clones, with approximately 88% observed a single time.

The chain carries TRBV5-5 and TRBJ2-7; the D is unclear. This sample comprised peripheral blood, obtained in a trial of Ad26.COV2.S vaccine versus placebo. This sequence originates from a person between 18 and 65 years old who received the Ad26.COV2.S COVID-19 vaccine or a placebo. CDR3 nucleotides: TGTGCCAGCAGCTTCACCTACGAGCAGTACTTC. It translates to CASSFTYEQYF.